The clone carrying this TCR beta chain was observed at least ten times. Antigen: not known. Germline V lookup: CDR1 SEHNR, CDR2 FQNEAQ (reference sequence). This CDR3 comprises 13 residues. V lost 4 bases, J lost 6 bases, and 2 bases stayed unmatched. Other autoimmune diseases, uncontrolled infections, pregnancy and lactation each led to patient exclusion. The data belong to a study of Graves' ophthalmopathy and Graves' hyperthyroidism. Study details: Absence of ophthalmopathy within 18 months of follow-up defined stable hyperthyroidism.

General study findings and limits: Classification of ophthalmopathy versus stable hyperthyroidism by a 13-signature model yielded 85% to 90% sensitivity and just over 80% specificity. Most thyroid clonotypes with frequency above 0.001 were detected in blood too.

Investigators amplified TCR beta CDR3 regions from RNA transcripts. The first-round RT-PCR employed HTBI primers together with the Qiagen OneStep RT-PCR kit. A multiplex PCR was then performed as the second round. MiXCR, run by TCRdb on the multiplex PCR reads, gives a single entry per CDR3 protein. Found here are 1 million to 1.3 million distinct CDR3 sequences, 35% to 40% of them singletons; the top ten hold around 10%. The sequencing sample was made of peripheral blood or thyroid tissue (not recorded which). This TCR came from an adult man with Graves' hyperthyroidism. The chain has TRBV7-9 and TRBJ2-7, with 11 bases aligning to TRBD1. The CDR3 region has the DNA TGTGCCAGCAGCTGGGACAGGGGGGGCGAGCAGTACTTC. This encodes CASSWDRGGEQYF.